The rows below give T cell receptor beta chains drawn from one sample of a study of vaccination effects on CD4 cells after COVID-19. Their antigen targets remain unknown. TCRdb keeps only in-frame clones here, not all; method: immunoSEQ multiplex PCR. Among 20,000 to 25,000 clones listed, 81% were seen once. Sequenced material: CD4+ T cells from PBMCs cultured with SARS-CoV-2 spike peptides, taken after COVID-19 vaccination. The source of these receptors is a human donor who received a COVID-19 vaccine. Some clones in this sample may be carry-over from other donors' samples. Both conserved end residues are part of each CDR3. The order of the fields is D gene, J gene, V gene, CDR3 length, CDR3 protein. A D gene is named only where the DNA matches it firmly.

TRBD1,TRBJ1-2,TRBV6-6,15,CASVLGTGVGGDYTF
.,TRBJ2-3,TRBV10-3,14,CAISEKGDTDTQYF
.,TRBJ1-6,TRBV9,14,CASSVGQDNSPLHF
.,TRBJ2-3,TRBV29-1,15,CSVGGLSTSTDTQYF
.,TRBJ2-2,TRBV24-1,15,CATSLGGGHTGELFF
.,TRBJ1-3,TRBV18,15,CASSPWGVTGNTIYF
TRBD2,TRBJ2-3,TRBV9,16,CASSVGSSGSTDTQYF
TRBD2,TRBJ2-1,TRBV3-1/TRBV3-2,17,CASSQVAGTSGGNEQFF
TRBD2,TRBJ2-5,TRBV19,13,CASRTSGQETQYF
TRBD2,TRBJ2-5,TRBV5-8,16,CASSLGLSSGKETQYF
.,TRBJ1-3,TRBV5-1,15,CASSLGGSSGNTIYF
TRBD1,TRBJ1-5,TRBV15,14,CATRTGGFYQPQHF
TRBD1,TRBJ1-1,TRBV14,17,CASSPLQGRGPDTEAFF
TRBD2,TRBJ2-3,TRBV5-1,17,CASSRGDVPEETDTQYF
TRBD1,TRBJ1-2,TRBV6-5,14,CASILTGGNYGYTF
TRBD2,TRBJ2-3,TRBV19,15,CASHRTSGGLLRQYF
.,TRBJ1-5,TRBV15,14,CATSRDRLRQPQHF
.,TRBJ1-1,TRBV5-6,13,CASSWNTNTEAFF
.,TRBJ1-2,TRBV4-1,14,CASSQDLGRKGYTF
.,TRBJ1-3,TRBV7-9,20,CASSKMPGTGPLAVEDTIYF
.,TRBJ2-2,TRBV10-2,15,CASRPTADGTGELFF
TRBD1,TRBJ2-3,TRBV29-1,14,CSVDGTGLSDTQYF
.,TRBJ2-2,TRBV3-1/TRBV3-2,15,CASSQMTQNTGELFF
.,TRBJ2-2,TRBV10-1,14,CASTLTRDGGELFF
.,TRBJ1-4,TRBV10-3,16,CAISESGSSTNEKLFF
.,TRBJ2-3,TRBV7-3,14,CASSLRGTTDTQYF
.,TRBJ1-2,TRBV7-8,14,CASSPGTGRYGYTF
.,TRBJ1-2,TRBV7-8,14,CASSLVPDGYGYTF
.,TRBJ1-3,TRBV6-5,14,CASSYRDRGNTIYF
TRBD2,TRBJ2-5,TRBV5-1,15,CASSSGAGGQETQYF
.,TRBJ1-2,TRBV18,15,CASSPGQGSNYGYTF
.,TRBJ2-3,TRBV29-1,16,CSVRSRRDISTDTQYF
.,TRBJ2-1,TRBV6-5,15,CASIRGWGFWNEQFF
TRBD1,TRBJ2-6,TRBV10-3,18,CAISEAPAGGSGANVLTF
.,TRBJ1-2,TRBV20-1,9,CSARRDATF
.,TRBJ1-2,TRBV3-1/TRBV3-2,14,CASSQDYRDYGYTF
.,TRBJ1-2,TRBV24-1,13,CATSDSGVGGYTF
TRBD1,TRBJ1-5,TRBV18,14,CASSPGTGYQPQHF
.,TRBJ1-2,TRBV18,15,CASSLWQDPNYGYTF
.,TRBJ2-5,TRBV7-2,13,CASSKEIQETQYF
.,TRBJ1-1,TRBV15,14,CATTTPQATTEAFF
.,TRBJ1-3,TRBV2,13,CASSDGFGNTIYF
.,TRBJ1-4,TRBV9,15,CASSEAPGPREKLFF
.,TRBJ1-1,TRBV19,16,CASSLLFGRENTEAFF
.,TRBJ1-1,TRBV18,19,CASSKPTGLNSATNTEAFF
.,TRBJ1-1,TRBV5-1,13,CASSSQMNTEAFF
TRBD1,TRBJ1-3,TRBV3-1/TRBV3-2,16,CASSSRQGAVGNTIYF
.,TRBJ2-2,TRBV20-1,15,CSAIEGQKRTGELFF
.,TRBJ1-1,TRBV6-5,15,CASSPKTGRNAEAFF
TRBD1,TRBJ1-1,TRBV7-8,14,CASSSRDRVTEAFF
.,TRBJ1-2,TRBV9,15,CASSRGQGSGYGYTF